This TCR beta chain is drawn from a study of T cells expressing NK-cell markers. Study summary: Eight donors were sequenced, seven testing HCMV-seropositive and one testing seronegative. Findings and caveats of the study: Six or seven donors had dominant NKG2C+ clonotypes that comprised about 1.0-7.5% of their CD8+ T cells.

The CDR3 spans 18 residues. CDR1 is MNHNY and CDR2 is SVGAGI in the germline V gene (reference sequence). Details on this clonotype: The antigen remains undetermined.

Researchers built TCR beta cDNA using 5'RACE template switching with UMIs. Reanalyzing the 5' RACE reads, TCRdb keeps one entry per CDR3 protein, without DNA. This sample's table has approximately 440,000 distinct CDR3 sequences. The TCR sequence derives from a woman aged 45-65 years in good health. Sequences were obtained from blood T cells: a sorted CD56 or NKG2C T cell subset, CD4+ or CD8+ T cells, or bulk PBMC T cells (not recorded which). The V and J genes are TRBV6-6 and TRBJ2-2; the D call from TCRdb, TRBD2, cannot be confirmed without DNA. The CDR3 here is CASSYPRKDLMNTGELFF.